This entry lists 27 T cell receptor beta chains sequenced from one sample in a study of early T cells in non-severe SARS-CoV-2 infection. TCRdb ran MiXCR on the 5' RACE reads and lists one entry per CDR3 protein. The sample has some 71,000 distinct CDR3 sequences, approximately 12% seen once. The specimen was whole blood. All receptors come from an adult who was a healthcare worker with PCR-confirmed SARS-CoV-2 infection or an uninfected control (not recorded which).

This clonotype was picked up many times. The chain links TRBV4-2 to TRBJ2-5, with 12 bases fitting TRBD2. The V segment lost 1 base and the J segment 3 bases; nucleotides outside the gene matches: 3. The CDR3 contains 16 residues. Germline-derived CDR1 and CDR2 are LGHNA and YNFKEQ. The CDR3 loop reads CASSQGLAGGKETQYF. The CDR3 nucleotides read TGTGCCAGCAGCCAAGGGCTAGCGGGGGGGAAAGAGACCCAGTACTTC.

This clonotype was detected many times. The chain has TRBV9 and TRBJ1-4; D gene ambiguous. CDR1 is SGDLS and CDR2 is YYNGEE in the germline V gene. This CDR3 comprises 14 residues. Trimming cost V 1 base and J 0 bases, with 4 bases left between them. The CDR3 protein is CASSVQATNEKLFF. The DNA for the CDR3 is TGTGCCAGCAGCGTACAGGCAACTAATGAAAAACTGTTTTTT.

This clonotype was counted at least ten times. V and J are TRBV11-2 and TRBJ1-1; D gene ambiguous. V lost 3 bases, J lost 2 bases, and 7 bases lay in between. This CDR3 spans 13 amino acids. Germline CDR1 is SGHAT and CDR2 is FQNNGV. The CDR3 DNA reads TGTGCCAGCAGCTTCCAGAGTAACACTGAAGCTTTCTTT. Protein: CASSFQSNTEAFF.

This clonotype was seen more than once but under ten times. This chain joins TRBV18 and TRBJ2-1; 13 bases line up with TRBD2. V shed 5 bases and J 9 bases; nucleotides not matched to a gene: 7. There are 15 residues in the CDR3. Germline V gene lookup returns CDR1 KGHSH and CDR2 LQKENI. CDR3 protein: CASSSGLAGFSEQFF. CDR3 nucleotides: TGTGCCAGCTCATCGGGACTAGCGGGATTTAGTGAGCAGTTCTTC.

This clonotype was counted a few times. DNA of the CDR3: TGTGCCAGCAGCACGACCCGTCTTGAGACCCAGTACTTC. This encodes CASSTTRLETQYF. The chain combines TRBV7-7 with TRBJ2-5, with unresolved D. V gave up 5 bases and J gave up 5 bases, with 12 bases separating them. Germline V CDR1 and CDR2: SSHAT, FNYEAQ (reference sequence). The length of the CDR3 is 13 residues.

V gene TRBV20-1 combines with J gene TRBJ1-2, with 7 bases that match TRBD1. The germline CDR1 and CDR2 sequences are DFQATT and SNEGSKA (reference sequence). The CDR3 loop spans 13 amino acids. Losses at the gene ends were 5 bases for V and 3 bases for J; bases not matched to a gene: 6. The CDR3 is CSALSQGDYGYTF. The CDR3 DNA follows: TGCAGTGCTCTTTCCCAGGGGGACTATGGCTACACCTTC.

The genes are TRBV5-1 and TRBJ1-4, with 7 bases that match TRBD1. Losses at the gene ends were 4 bases for V and 6 bases for J; bases not matched to a gene: 3. The CDR3 runs to 13 residues. The germline V gene encodes CDR1 SGHRS and CDR2 YFSETQ. DNA of the CDR3: TGCGCCAGCAGCCCCGGGACAGATGAAAAACTGTTTTTT. Protein: CASSPGTDEKLFF.

The CDR3 DNA sequence: TGTGCCACCAGTGTCAAGACTAGCGGACACACCGGGGAGCTGTTTTTT. Translating gives CATSVKTSGHTGELFF. V and J are TRBV24-1 and TRBJ2-2; 9 bases are a match to TRBD2. The CDR3 consists of 16 residues. The V and J ends lost 5 bases and 3 bases, in that order; junction bases with no gene match: 6. CDR1 is KGHDR, CDR2 SFDVKD, per germline.

This clonotype has ten or more counts. The chain recombines TRBV3-1 with TRBJ2-4; D remains unclear. There are 15 residues in the CDR3. Trimming cost V 2 bases and J 0 bases, with 8 bases left between them. Germline loops: CDR1 LGHDT, CDR2 YNNKEL (reference sequence). The CDR3 DNA follows: TGTGCCAGCAGCCAACCAGGAATAGCCAAAAACATTCAGTACTTC. This codes for CASSQPGIAKNIQYF.

This clonotype was seen many times. The chain combines TRBV2 with TRBJ2-5, with a weak D call TRBD1 (6 bases). Trimming removed 0 bases at V and 5 bases at J, with 13 bases between. This CDR3 contains 15 residues. Germline CDR1 is SNHLY and CDR2 is FYNNEI. In nucleotides, the CDR3 is TGTGCCAGCAGTGAAGCTGGCAGGGGATCGGAGACCCAGTACTTC. It is translated as CASSEAGRGSETQYF.

This clonotype was seen many times. The J gene is TRBJ1-6, the V gene TRBV5-1; D not resolved. Trimming removed 0 bases at V and 3 bases at J, with 4 bases between. There are 14 residues in the CDR3. The germline V gene encodes CDR1 SGHRS and CDR2 YFSETQ. CDR3 sequence (DNA): TGCGCCAGCAGCTTGGGGGGCTATAATTCACCCCTCCACTTT. Translation: CASSLGGYNSPLHF. The whole variable domain, filled in from reference TRBV5-1 and TRBJ1-6, reads KAGVTQTPRYLIKTRGQQVTLSCSPISGHRSVSWYQQTPGQGLQFLFEYFSETQRNKGNFPGRFSGRQFSNSRSEMNVSTLELGDSALYLCASSLGGYNSPLHFGNGTRLTVT.

This clonotype was seen more than once but under ten times. This sequence joins TRBV7-8 and TRBJ2-1; D possibly corresponds to TRBD2 (6 bases). CDR1 SGHVS and CDR2 FQNEAQ come from the germline V gene. Trimming left V 3 bases short and J 9 bases short, with 18 bases between. This CDR3 region has 15 residues. For the CDR3, the DNA is TGTGCCAGCAGCTTTAACGTGGGAGGTCTAGGTGAGCAGTTCTTC. Its protein is CASSFNVGGLGEQFF.

This clonotype was seen repeatedly, ten times or more. V usage is TRBV6-6 and J usage is TRBJ1-5, with D unclear. Trimming stripped 6 bases from V and 0 bases from J, with 15 bases between. The CDR3 has 16 amino acids. CDR1 and CDR2 (germline): MNHNY, SVGAGI (reference sequence). CDR3 in DNA: TGTGCCAGCAGGCCCGCGCTTCTCAATAGCAATCAGCCCCAGCATTTT. Protein product: CASRPALLNSNQPQHF.

The rearrangement joins TRBV4-1 to TRBJ2-7, with TRBD1 as a possible D gene (6 bases). The V gene lost 6 bases and the J gene lost 3 bases, with 12 bases spanning the gap. The CDR3 length is 13 residues. CDR1 and CDR2 (germline): MGHRA, YSYEKL. The CDR3 DNA reads TGCGCCAGCAGACAAACAGGGAGCTACGAGCAGTACTTC. Protein product: CASRQTGSYEQYF.

To note about this clonotype: One junction end disagrees with the germline gene, perhaps due to a read error. The genes are TRBV11-3 and TRBJ2-3; 7 nucleotides align to TRBD2. Germline V gives CDR1 SGHNT, CDR2 YENEEA. This CDR3 region has 15 residues. The CDR3 bases are TGTGCCAGCAGTTTCGGGACTACCAGATACGATACGCAGTGTTTT. Amino acids: CASSFGTTRYDTQCF.

This clonotype occurred a few times. The chain uses TRBV10-1 and TRBJ2-1; D perhaps matches TRBD2 (5 bases). CDR3 length: 12 residues. The germline gives CDR1 WNHNN, CDR2 SYGVQD (reference sequence). Trimming removed 6 bases from V and 4 bases from J, with 7 bases in between. The CDR3 sequence is CASRLEYNEQFF. The CDR3 bases are TGCGCCAGCAGACTAGAATACAATGAGCAGTTCTTC.

This clonotype was picked up many times. The chain combines TRBV12-3 or TRBV12-4 with TRBJ1-5; no firm D call. The germline V and J ends were trimmed by 5 bases and 10 bases, with 6 bases remaining between them. This CDR3 spans 10 amino acids. CDR3 residues: CASSLVPQHF. CDR3 nucleotides: TGTGCCAGCAGTCTAGTCCCCCAGCATTTT.

The gene calls are TRBV6-1 and TRBJ2-7; D unresolved. Germline loops: CDR1 MNHNS, CDR2 SASEGT. V lost 8 bases and J lost 1, with 9 bases in between. This CDR3 region has 12 residues. CDR3 sequence reads: CASGQFSYEQYF. CDR3 nucleotide sequence: TGTGCCAGCGGGCAGTTTTCCTACGAGCAGTACTTC.

V and J are TRBV6-4 and TRBJ2-3; TRBD2 might be the D (5 bases). In germline, CDR1 is MRHNA, CDR2 SNTAGT. The CDR3 has 14 amino acids. V was shortened by 7 bases and J by 1 base, with 12 bases between the two germline ends. Written as DNA, the CDR3 is TGTGCCAGCAAACTAGATCAGGGCACAGATACGCAGTATTTT. Amino acid sequence: CASKLDQGTDTQYF.

V gene TRBV7-2 combines with J gene TRBJ2-7; 8 nucleotides line up with TRBD2. The V gene's germline CDR1 is SGHTA and CDR2 FQGNSA. The CDR3 covers 16 residues. The V segment lost 2 bases and the J segment 0 bases; nucleotides outside the gene matches: 6. The CDR3 region has the DNA TGTGCCAGCAGCTTAATCCTCGGGAGGGCCTCCTACGAGCAGTACTTC. It specifies CASSLILGRASYEQYF.

This clonotype showed up many times. The CDR3 nucleotides read TGTGCCAGCAGCTTTTGGGACAGGGGGACAGATACGCAGTATTTT. This translates into CASSFWDRGTDTQYF. The chain combines TRBV5-8 with TRBJ2-3; 11 bases are shared with TRBD1. This CDR3 comprises 15 residues. Germline lookup yields CDR1 SGHTS and CDR2 YDEGEE. Trimming took 2 bases from V and 3 from J; bases not matched to a gene: 2.

This clonotype has a count of ten or more. The V gene is TRBV7-9, the J gene TRBJ2-5; no clear D gene. From germline, CDR1 is SEHNR and CDR2 FQNEAQ (reference sequence). The CDR3 totals 14 residues. Deletions cut 5 bases from V and 4 bases from J, with 14 bases between. The CDR3 reads CASSLLDRRETQYF. For the CDR3, the DNA is TGTGCCAGCAGCCTACTGGATAGGCGAGAGACCCAGTACTTC. The full variable domain, rest sourced from reference TRBV7-9 and TRBJ2-5, is DTGVSQNPRHKITKRGQNVTFRCDPISEHNRLYWYRQTLGQGPEFLTYFQNEAQLEKSRLLSDRFSAERPKGSFSTLEIQRTEQGDSAMYLCASSLLDRRETQYFGPGTRLLVL.

This clonotype was counted at least ten times. The rearrangement uses TRBV13 and TRBJ1-2; D may be TRBD1 (5 bases). The CDR3 totals 12 residues. CDR1 and CDR2 (germline): PRHDT, FYEKMQ (reference sequence). Trimming shortened V by 6 bases and J by 6 bases, and 11 bases separated the two germline ends. CDR3 bases: TGTGCCAGCAGTCAAGACAGACATGGCTACACCTTC. This sequence encodes CASSQDRHGYTF.

This clonotype was detected ten times or more. The chain joins TRBV12-3 or TRBV12-4 to TRBJ2-4; D is perhaps TRBD1 (5 bases). This CDR3 is 12 amino acids long. V lost 5 bases and J 8 bases, leaving 10 bases between the germline ends. The CDR3 nucleotides read TGTGCCAGCAGTAGGGGTATGGACATTCAGTACTTC. It is translated as CASSRGMDIQYF.

This clonotype has a handful of counts. One junction end disagrees with the germline gene, perhaps due to a read error. V gene TRBV20-1 combines with J gene TRBJ2-5; tentative D call: TRBD2 (5 bases). CDR1 is DFQATT, CDR2 SNEGSKA, per germline (reference sequence). The CDR3 extends over 13 amino acids. The CDR3 is CSARGIGQETQYF. The CDR3 bases are TGCAGTGCGAGAGGGATCGGTCAGGAGACCCAGTACTTC.

The table lists this clonotype with many counts. The gene calls are TRBV6-2 or TRBV6-3 and TRBJ2-1, with D uncertain. The CDR3 is 14 amino acids. Between the trimmed V and J ends, which lost 2 bases and 4 bases, there was a span of 9 bases. Germline V lookup: CDR1 MNHEY, CDR2 SVGEGT. The CDR3: CASSYPTYYNEQFF. Written as DNA, the CDR3 is TGTGCCAGCAGTTACCCCACGTATTACAATGAGCAGTTCTTC.

J is TRBJ2-5 and V is TRBV7-8; TRBD2 aligns across 10 bases. Germline assignment: CDR1 SGHVS and CDR2 FQNEAQ. The CDR3 is 16 residues long. The J segment lost 3 bases and the V segment lost 5 bases, leaving 9 bases of the junction unmatched. CDR3 nucleotides: TGTGCCAGCAGCATTGCTAGCGGGAGTAGGGAAGAGACCCAGTACTTC. This gives the protein CASSIASGSREETQYF.